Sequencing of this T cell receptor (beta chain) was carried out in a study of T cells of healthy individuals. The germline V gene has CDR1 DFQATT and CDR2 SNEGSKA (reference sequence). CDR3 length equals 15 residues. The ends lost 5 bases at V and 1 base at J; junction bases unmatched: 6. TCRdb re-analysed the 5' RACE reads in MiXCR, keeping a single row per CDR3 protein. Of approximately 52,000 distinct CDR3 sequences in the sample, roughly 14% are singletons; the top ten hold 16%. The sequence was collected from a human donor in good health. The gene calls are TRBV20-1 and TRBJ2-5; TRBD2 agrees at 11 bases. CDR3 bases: TGCAGTGCTCATTCAGGACTAGCGGGCCAAGAGACCCAGTACTTC. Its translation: CSAHSGLAGQETQYF.